This TCR beta chain was identified in a study of tumor-infiltrating lymphocytes in primary liver carcinoma (dated by TCRdb to about 2017). Background for the entire study: Hepatocellular carcinoma (four) or combined HCC and intrahepatic cholangiocarcinoma (one) was present in the five patients, who were three men and two women aged 30 to 69 years. The five patients had tumors staged T1-T3 N0M0, with maximum diameters ranging from about 4 to 11 cm. Repertoires from technical replicates were highly reproducible, with mean shared-clone rates near 0.89 and correlation coefficients above 0.95. A total of some 35 specimens from 5 patients underwent TCRbeta repertoire sequencing, comprising about 25 tumor regions, 5 adjacent noncancerous liver tissues and 5 peripheral blood samples. Each sample produced about 3.5 to 7.13 million productive TCRbeta reads, and read depth showed no significant difference between tissue types. Across five regions of each liver tumor, along with adjacent normal tissue and blood, the study brought together TCRbeta repertoire sequencing, expression microarrays and whole-exome sequencing. To link TCRbeta repertoire diversity to the local molecular phenotype, the roughly 23 tumor region samples were profiled with Agilent mRNA microarrays.

Total RNA and DNA were co-extracted without cell sorting from roughly 20-30 mg of bulk tissue using the AllPrep DNA/RNA mini kit. Surgical resection was performed in China between November 2015 and March 2016 on five or six patients with histopathologically diagnosed primary liver carcinoma. At the time of sampling, the patients had chronic HBV infection and had not received any treatment. Each tumor was sampled at five spatially separated regions: the tumor centre plus the superior, inferior, left-lateral and right-lateral poles. Histology showed that every tumor sample contained more than 75% viable tumor cells. Each fresh piece of tumor and adjacent tissue was cut in two, with one half stored in RNAlater at -80 degrees C and the other half sent for histology. Taken from the germline V gene, the CDR1 and CDR2 loops are ENHRY and SYGVKD. Including cysteine and phenylalanine, the CDR3 has 15 amino acids. The retained sequence is limited to the CDR3, 45 bases, with the frame set at the first base.

TCRbeta-specific cDNA was reverse-transcribed from about 520 ng total RNA using a constant-region primer and ProtoScript II reverse transcriptase. TCRbeta libraries were built with three nested multiplex PCR rounds, a slightly modified ARM-PCR procedure. Each of the first two PCR rounds ran for about 10 cycles and used multiplex TRBV1-TRBV30 forward primers together with a Cbeta reverse primer. Sample barcodes and Illumina adapters were attached in a final 25-cycle PCR using Deep VentR polymerase. Before sequencing, amplicons of 200-500 bp were gel-purified using a QIAquick gel extraction kit. TCRbeta amplicons were sequenced on an Illumina HiSeq 2500 with 250-bp paired-end reads. The authors' analysis ran thus. To recover full CDR3 sequences, reads were quality-trimmed using Trimmomatic v0.33 and paired reads were then merged using FLASH v1.2.11. V, D and J germline segments were assigned to the rearranged TCRbeta sequences using MiGEC v1.2.1b. Clonotype statistics and Shannon-Wiener diversity indices were computed with VDJtools v1.0.0. Except for diversity analysis, only the 250 most abundant clonotypes of each sample were used in subsequent analyses to reduce sampling bias. TCRdb trimmed the raw reads at Q25, called clones with MiXCR and kept productive beta chains. Entries that share a CDR3 protein sequence are merged under the most common genes and DNA. These V and J calls rely on TCRdb rather than the paper's analysis. The sample table shows more than 75,000 distinct CDR3 sequences, and 65% to 80% are seen once. The ten most abundant clones make up less than 20% of the sample.

The paper's findings and limits, for the study overall: Just about 7.5-24% of top clones turned up in all five regions of a tumor, which suggests spatial heterogeneity among tumor-infiltrating T cells. Because sequencing covered only the TCR beta chain and unpaired alpha chains were not captured, true repertoire diversity is likely underestimated. The top 250 clones accounted for a significantly greater share of the repertoire in tumors than in blood (p = 0.039). Consistent with antigen-driven expansion, pairs of tumor regions showed higher repertoire overlap (mean around 35%) than either tumor-adjacent pairs (around 17%) or tumor-blood pairs (roughly 14%). Since the samples were bulk and unsorted, there was no way to compare CD4+ and CD8+ T cell repertoires. The study included only 4 to 6 patients, and the authors note findings should be validated in a larger study.

In the case of this clonotype: This receptor's antigen is unknown. At one end the junction does not follow the germline gene, possibly because of a read error.

The sample was liver tumor tissue from sampling region 1. The cell subset or site label for this specimen denotes: tumor region T1, superior pole. This sequence originates from a man between 40 and 49 years old with primary liver carcinoma and hepatitis B virus infection. The rearrangement combines TRBV10-3 with TRBJ2-1; a stretch of 14 junction bases matches TRBD2. The nucleotide sequence is given as TGTGCCATCAAGACCGGGACTAGCGGGAGTAATGAGCAATTCTTC. It specifies CAIKTGTSGSNEQFF.